The following is a T cell receptor (beta chain) sequence with its context. The antigen is undetermined. The sample originates from a study of PD-L1 blockade in urothelial cancer. Generated by immunoSEQ multiplex PCR, the TCRdb table keeps only in-frame clones and is missing some. The table lists 70,000 to 100,000 clones, 65% to 85% of them singletons. Points from the study as a whole: Tumor-associated blood clones were expanded more by durable-benefit patients at 3 weeks. A below-median TCR clonality in blood before treatment predicted better survival.

Regarding time point: pretreatment peripheral blood. The clonotype comes from a man aged 55 to 69 with urothelial cancer. The sequences come from PBMCs, collected around atezolizumab (anti-PD-L1) treatment.

The CDR3 DNA reads TGTGCCAGCAGTGGTTTTAGCGGGAGTTACGAGCAGTACTTC. Its translation: CASSGFSGSYEQYF. The rearrangement links TRBV2 to TRBJ2-7, with 9 bases lining up with TRBD2. Germline CDR1 reads SNHLY; CDR2 reads FYNNEI. CDR3 size: 14 residues. V shed 4 bases, J shed 4 bases, and the junction held 5 bases outside the gene matches.